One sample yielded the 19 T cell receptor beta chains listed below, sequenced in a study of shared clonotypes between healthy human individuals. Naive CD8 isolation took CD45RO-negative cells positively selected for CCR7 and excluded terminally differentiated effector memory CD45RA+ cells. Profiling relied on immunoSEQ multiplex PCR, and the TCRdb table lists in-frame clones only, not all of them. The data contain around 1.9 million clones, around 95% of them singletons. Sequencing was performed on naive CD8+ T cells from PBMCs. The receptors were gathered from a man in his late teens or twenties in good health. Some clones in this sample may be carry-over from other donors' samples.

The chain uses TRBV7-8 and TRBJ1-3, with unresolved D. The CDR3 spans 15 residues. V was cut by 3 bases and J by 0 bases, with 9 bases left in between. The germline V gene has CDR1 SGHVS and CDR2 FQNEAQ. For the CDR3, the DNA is TGTGCCAGCAGCTTGGGCGGATTCTCTGGAAACACCATATATTTT. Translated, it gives CASSLGGFSGNTIYF.

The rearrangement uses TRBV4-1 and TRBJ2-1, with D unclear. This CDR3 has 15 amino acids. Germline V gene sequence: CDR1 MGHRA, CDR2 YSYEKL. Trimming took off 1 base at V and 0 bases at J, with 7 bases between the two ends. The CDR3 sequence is CASSQGVASYNEQFF. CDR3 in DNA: TGCGCCAGCAGCCAAGGCGTGGCCTCCTACAATGAGCAGTTCTTC.

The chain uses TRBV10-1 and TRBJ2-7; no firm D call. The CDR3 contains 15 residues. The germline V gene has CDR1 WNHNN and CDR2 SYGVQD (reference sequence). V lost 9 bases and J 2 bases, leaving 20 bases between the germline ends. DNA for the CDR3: TGCGCCAGTCCCTCAATAGGGCAGGAGCCCTACGAGCAGTACTTC. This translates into CASPSIGQEPYEQYF.

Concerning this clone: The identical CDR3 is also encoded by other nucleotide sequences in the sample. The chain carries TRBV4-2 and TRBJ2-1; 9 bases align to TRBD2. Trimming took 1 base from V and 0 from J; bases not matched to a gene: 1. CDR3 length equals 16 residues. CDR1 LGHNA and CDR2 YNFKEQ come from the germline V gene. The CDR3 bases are TGTGCCAGCAGCCAAGCACTAGCGGGCTCCTACAATGAGCAGTTCTTC. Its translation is CASSQALAGSYNEQFF.

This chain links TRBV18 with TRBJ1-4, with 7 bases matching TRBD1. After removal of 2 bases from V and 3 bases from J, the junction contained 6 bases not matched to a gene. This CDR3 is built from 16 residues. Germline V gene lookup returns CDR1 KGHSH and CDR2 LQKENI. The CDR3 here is CASSPKRQGPNEKLFF. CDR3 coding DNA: TGTGCCAGCTCACCAAAACGACAGGGCCCTAATGAAAAACTGTTTTTT.

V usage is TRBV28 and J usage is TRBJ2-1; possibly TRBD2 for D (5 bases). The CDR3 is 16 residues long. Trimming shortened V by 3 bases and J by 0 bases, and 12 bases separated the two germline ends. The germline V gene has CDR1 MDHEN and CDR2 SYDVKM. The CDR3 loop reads CASSLRAEISYNEQFF. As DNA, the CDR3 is TGTGCCAGCAGTTTGAGAGCGGAGATCTCCTACAATGAGCAGTTCTTC.

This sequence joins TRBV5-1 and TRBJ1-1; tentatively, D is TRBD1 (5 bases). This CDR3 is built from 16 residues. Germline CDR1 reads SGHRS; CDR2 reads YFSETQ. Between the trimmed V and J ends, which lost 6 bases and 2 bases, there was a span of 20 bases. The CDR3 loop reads CASKNTDSHLNTEAFF. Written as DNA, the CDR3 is TGCGCCAGCAAAAATACCGACAGCCACCTAAACACTGAAGCTTTCTTT.

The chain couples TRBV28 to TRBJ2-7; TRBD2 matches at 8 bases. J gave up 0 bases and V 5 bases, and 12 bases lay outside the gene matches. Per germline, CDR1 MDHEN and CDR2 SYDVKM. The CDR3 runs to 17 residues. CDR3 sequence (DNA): TGTGCCAGCAGTAGTTCGGGGGAAGGGACTAGCTCCTACGAGCAGTACTTC. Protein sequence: CASSSSGEGTSSYEQYF.

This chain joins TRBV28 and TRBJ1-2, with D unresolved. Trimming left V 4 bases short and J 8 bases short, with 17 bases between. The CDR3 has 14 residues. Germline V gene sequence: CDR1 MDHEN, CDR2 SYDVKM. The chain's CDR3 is CASSWAAGVKGYTF. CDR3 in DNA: TGTGCCAGCAGTTGGGCCGCAGGAGTAAAGGGCTACACCTTC.

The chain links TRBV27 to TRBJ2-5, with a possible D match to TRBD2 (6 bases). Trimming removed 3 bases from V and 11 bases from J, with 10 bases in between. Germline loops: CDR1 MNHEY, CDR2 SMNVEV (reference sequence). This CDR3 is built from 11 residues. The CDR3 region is CASSFSGEQYF. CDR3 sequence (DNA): TGTGCCAGCAGTTTTTCGGGAGAGCAGTACTTC.

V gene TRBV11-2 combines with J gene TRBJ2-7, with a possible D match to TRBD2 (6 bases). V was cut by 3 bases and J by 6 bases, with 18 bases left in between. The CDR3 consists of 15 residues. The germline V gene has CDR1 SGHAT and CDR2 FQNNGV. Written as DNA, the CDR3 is TGTGCCAGCAGCTTGGCCGGGACTGGCTGGGGCGAGCAGTACTTC. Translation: CASSLAGTGWGEQYF.

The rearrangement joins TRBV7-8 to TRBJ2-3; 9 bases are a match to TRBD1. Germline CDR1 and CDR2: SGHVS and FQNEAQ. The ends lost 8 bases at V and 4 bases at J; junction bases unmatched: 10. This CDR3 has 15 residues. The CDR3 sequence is CASGPGTGRADTQYF. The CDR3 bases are TGTGCCAGCGGCCCTGGGACAGGGAGAGCAGATACGCAGTATTTT.

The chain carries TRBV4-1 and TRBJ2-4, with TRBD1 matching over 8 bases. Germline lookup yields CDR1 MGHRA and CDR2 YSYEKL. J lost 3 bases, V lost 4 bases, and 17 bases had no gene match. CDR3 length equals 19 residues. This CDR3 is CASSRTLGQGGLVKNIQYF. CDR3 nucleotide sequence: TGCGCCAGCAGCCGCACTCTAGGACAGGGCGGCCTAGTCAAAAACATTCAGTACTTC.

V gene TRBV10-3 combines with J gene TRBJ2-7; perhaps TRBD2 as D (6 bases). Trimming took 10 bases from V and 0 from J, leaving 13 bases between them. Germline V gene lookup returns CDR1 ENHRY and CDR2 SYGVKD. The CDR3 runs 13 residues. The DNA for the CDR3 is TGTGCCACCTTAGCGGAGGGCTCCTACGAGCAGTACTTC. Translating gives CATLAEGSYEQYF.

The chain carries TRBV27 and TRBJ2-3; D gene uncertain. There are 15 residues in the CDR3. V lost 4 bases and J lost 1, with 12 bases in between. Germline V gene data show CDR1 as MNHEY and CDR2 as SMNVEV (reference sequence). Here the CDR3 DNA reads TGTGCCAGCAGTTCAGGTGTCGTAGGCACAGATACGCAGTATTTT. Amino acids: CASSSGVVGTDTQYF.

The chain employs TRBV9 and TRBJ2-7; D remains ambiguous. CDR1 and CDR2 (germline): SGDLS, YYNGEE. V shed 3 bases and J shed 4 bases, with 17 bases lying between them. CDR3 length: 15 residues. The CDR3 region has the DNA TGTGCCAGCAGCGGAGCTGCCAGCGAAGCATACGAGCAGTACTTC. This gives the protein CASSGAASEAYEQYF.

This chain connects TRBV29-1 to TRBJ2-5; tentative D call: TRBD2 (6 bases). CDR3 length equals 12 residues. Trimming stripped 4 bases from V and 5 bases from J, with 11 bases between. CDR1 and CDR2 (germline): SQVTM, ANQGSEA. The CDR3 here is CSVGRAWETQYF. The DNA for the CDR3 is TGCAGCGTTGGGAGGGCATGGGAGACCCAGTACTTC.

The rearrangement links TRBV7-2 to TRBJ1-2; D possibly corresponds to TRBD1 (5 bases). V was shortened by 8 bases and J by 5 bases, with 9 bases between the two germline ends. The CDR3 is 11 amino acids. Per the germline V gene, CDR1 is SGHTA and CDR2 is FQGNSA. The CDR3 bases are TGTGCCAGCCCTAAGGGGTATGGCTACACCTTC. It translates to CASPKGYGYTF.

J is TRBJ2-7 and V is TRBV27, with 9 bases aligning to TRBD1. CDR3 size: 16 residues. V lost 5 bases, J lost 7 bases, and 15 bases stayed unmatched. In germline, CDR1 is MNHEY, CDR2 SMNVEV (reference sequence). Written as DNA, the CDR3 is TGTGCCAGCAGTCTCTACCCCCCACAGGGGGCGATAGAGCAGTACTTC. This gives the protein CASSLYPPQGAIEQYF.